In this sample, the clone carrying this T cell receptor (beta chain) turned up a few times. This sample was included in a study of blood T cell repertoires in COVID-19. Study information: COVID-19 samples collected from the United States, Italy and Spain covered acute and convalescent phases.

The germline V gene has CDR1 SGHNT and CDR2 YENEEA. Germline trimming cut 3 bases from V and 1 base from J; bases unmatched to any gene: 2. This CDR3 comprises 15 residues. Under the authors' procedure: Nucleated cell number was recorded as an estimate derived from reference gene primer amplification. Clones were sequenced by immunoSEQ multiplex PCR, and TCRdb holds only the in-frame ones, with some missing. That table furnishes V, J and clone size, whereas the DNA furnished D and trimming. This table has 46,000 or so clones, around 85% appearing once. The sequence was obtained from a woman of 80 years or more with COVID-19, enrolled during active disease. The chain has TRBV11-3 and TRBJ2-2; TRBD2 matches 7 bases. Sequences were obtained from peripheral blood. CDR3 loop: CASSFSGLNTGELFF. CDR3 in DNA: TGTGCCAGCAGCTTTAGCGGGTTGAACACCGGGGAGCTGTTTTTT.